This entry is about one TCR beta chain. Its antigen is not identified. TCRdb's copy holds only in-frame clones and misses some; the assay was immunoSEQ multiplex PCR. The sample records approximately 79,000 clones, 70% to 90% being singletons. The record originates from a study of T cell responses to AZD1222 COVID-19 vaccine. Study-level background: Second-dose groups at about 4 or about 12 weeks were pooled. General study results and limits: Receipt of two AZD1222 doses was followed by a rise in Spike-specific TCR breadth and depth.

Sequenced here: peripheral blood, sampled on day 0 of AZD1222 vaccination. This sequence originates from an adult in good health.

CDR3 bases: TGCGCCAGCAGCCGGGACAGGGAAAACATTCAGTACTTC. It codes for CASSRDRENIQYF. The chain carries TRBV10-1 and TRBJ2-4; TRBD1 matches at 9 bases. The germline gives CDR1 WNHNN, CDR2 SYGVQD (reference sequence). This CDR3 is 13 amino acids long. V shed 6 bases and J 5 bases; nucleotides not matched to a gene: 2.